This T cell receptor beta chain was captured by sequencing in a study of shared clonotypes between healthy human individuals. The table came from immunoSEQ multiplex PCR; TCRdb's copy has only in-frame clones and leaves some out. This sample has around 1.5 million clones, with 95% to 99% found just once. Overall study findings and caveats: Memory subsets had estimated richness that was generally smaller than that of naive subsets. Clonotype sharing across several donors was observed for approximately 5% of naive CD4 clonotypes. Generation probability values for non-shared clonotypes were lower than those for clonotypes shared by all four donors.

V shed 6 bases and J shed 5 bases, with 12 bases lying between them. Germline V gene lookup returns CDR1 SGHRS and CDR2 YFSETQ. The CDR3 extends over 13 amino acids. As concerns this clone: Its antigen is not known.

The chain links TRBV5-1 to TRBJ2-1, with D unclear. This receptor was identified in a man aged 30 to 39 in good health. Material for sequencing was naive CD4+ T cells sorted from blood. The subset: CD45RA+ positively selected. In DNA form, the CDR3 reads TGCGCCAGCAAACCGTACCGAGACAATGAGCAGTTCTTC. Protein: CASKPYRDNEQFF.